What follows are 22 T cell receptor beta chains derived from one specimen sequenced in a study of cytomegalovirus exposure and HLA in healthy donors. The primer mix had 60 Vbeta and 13 Jbeta primers. Measured with immunoSEQ multiplex PCR; TCRdb has only the in-frame clones, and not every one. Of about 70,000 clones listed, around 62% are singletons. Sequenced: PBMCs. The receptors come from a man aged 25 to 40 in good health and CMV-seronegative.

This sequence joins TRBV15 and TRBJ1-5, with TRBD1 identical over 7 bases. The CDR3 runs to 14 residues. Trimming took 9 bases from V and 2 from J; bases not matched to a gene: 7. Germline values: CDR1 LNHNV, CDR2 YYDKDF (reference sequence). The chain's CDR3 is CATQQGLGNQPQHF. DNA for the CDR3: TGTGCCACACAACAGGGGTTAGGCAATCAGCCCCAGCATTTT. Together with reference TRBV15 and TRBJ1-5, the CDR3 gives the full variable domain: DAMVIQNPRYQVTQFGKPVTLSCSQTLNHNVMYWYQQKSSQAPKLLFHYYDKDFNNEADTPDNFQSRRPNTSFCFLDIRSPGLGDTAMYLCATQQGLGNQPQHFGDGTRLSIL.

This clone was counted between two and nine times. V usage is TRBV9 and J usage is TRBJ2-2; TRBD2 aligns across 11 bases. V shed 4 bases and J 6 bases; nucleotides not matched to a gene: 2. This CDR3 region has 14 residues. Germline V gives CDR1 SGDLS, CDR2 YYNGEE. Here the CDR3 reads CASSSGLAAGELFF. DNA of the CDR3: TGTGCCAGCAGCTCGGGACTAGCGGCCGGGGAGCTGTTTTTT.

The chain employs TRBV27 and TRBJ1-5, with TRBD1 matching over 7 bases. This CDR3 is built from 13 residues. Germline V gene data show CDR1 as MNHEY and CDR2 as SMNVEV (reference sequence). J lost 7 bases, V lost 3 bases, and 3 bases had no gene match. DNA of the CDR3: TGTGCCAGCAGTTTTCAGGGGGGCCAGCCCCAGCATTTT. This sequence encodes CASSFQGGQPQHF.

The chain recombines TRBV27 with TRBJ1-1; a weak D match, TRBD1 (6 bases). This CDR3 comprises 13 residues. V lost 4 bases and J lost 5, with 11 bases in between. In germline, CDR1 is MNHEY, CDR2 SMNVEV (reference sequence). CDR3 in amino acids: CASSSSGVTEAFF. DNA for the CDR3: TGTGCCAGCAGTTCCTCAGGGGTGACTGAAGCTTTCTTT.

The chain has TRBV30 and TRBJ2-7, with D tentatively TRBD2 (6 bases). Germline V lookup: CDR1 GTSNPN, CDR2 SVGIG (reference sequence). V lost 8 bases and J 5 bases, leaving 10 bases between the germline ends. This CDR3 region has 10 residues. The CDR3: CAIGTHEQYF. The CDR3 DNA reads as TGTGCCATTGGGACTCACGAGCAGTACTTC.

J is TRBJ1-3 and V is TRBV19, with a possible D match to TRBD1 (6 bases). Germline V CDR1 and CDR2: LNHDA, SQIVND (reference sequence). V dropped 4 bases and J dropped 7 bases, with 11 bases sitting between them. The CDR3 consists of 13 residues. The DNA of the CDR3 is TGTGCCAGTAGTACCGGGGGGCGTAACACCATATATTTT. Its protein product is CASSTGGRNTIYF.

This clone was seen more than once but under ten times. The gene calls are TRBV7-9 and TRBJ1-4, with TRBD1 identical over 7 bases. The CDR3 contains 15 residues. After removal of 5 bases from V and 6 bases from J, the junction contained 9 bases not matched to a gene. Germline V gene data show CDR1 as SEHNR and CDR2 as FQNEAQ (reference sequence). This CDR3 reads CASSRTRGLDEKLFF. CDR3 coding DNA: TGTGCCAGCAGCCGAACTAGGGGGCTGGATGAAAAACTGTTTTTT.

The DNA for the CDR3 is TGCGCCAGCAGCGCCACGACTAGCGGGGGGATGGATACGCAGTATTTT. Its translation: CASSATTSGGMDTQYF. V usage is TRBV5-1 and J usage is TRBJ2-3, with 13 bases matching TRBD2. The germline V gene has CDR1 SGHRS and CDR2 YFSETQ. The CDR3 loop spans 16 amino acids. V dropped 4 bases and J dropped 6; count of bases not matched to a gene: 8.

The rearrangement links TRBV11-2 to TRBJ2-5; TRBD1 agrees at 10 bases. V was clipped by 1 base and J by 4 bases; unmatched bases: 9. The CDR3 sequence is 17 residues long. Germline lookup yields CDR1 SGHAT and CDR2 FQNNGV. The CDR3 DNA reads as TGTGCCAGCAGCTTAGGCCTTCGACAGGGGGCGGGAGAGACCCAGTACTTC. This encodes CASSLGLRQGAGETQYF.

This chain links TRBV29-1 with TRBJ2-1, with D possibly being TRBD2 (6 bases). Germline-derived CDR1 and CDR2 are SQVTM and ANQGSEA. The CDR3 runs to 14 residues. Trimming took off 5 bases at V and 4 bases at J, with 15 bases between the two ends. The CDR3 nucleotides read TGCAGCGTTCCCCCGGGACTCCTATACAATGAGCAGTTCTTC. It yields the protein CSVPPGLLYNEQFF.

There are a few counts of this clone. This sequence joins TRBV19 and TRBJ1-5, with D perhaps TRBD1 (5 bases). Germline V lookup: CDR1 LNHDA, CDR2 SQIVND (reference sequence). This CDR3 comprises 14 residues. V was pared by 8 bases and J by 0 bases, with 11 bases between. The CDR3 nucleotides are TGTGCCAGTCAGACAGTCAATAGCAATCAGCCCCAGCATTTT. It is translated as CASQTVNSNQPQHF.

This clone showed up just a few times. The V call is TRBV29-1, the J call TRBJ1-1, with a weak D call TRBD1 (5 bases). V gave up 1 base and J gave up 5 bases, with 17 bases separating them. Germline values: CDR1 SQVTM, CDR2 ANQGSEA. This CDR3 has 15 amino acids. The CDR3 coding sequence is TGCAGCGTTGAAGCCGGTGTTCAGGGATGGACTGAAGCTTTCTTT. This codes for CSVEAGVQGWTEAFF.

The chain carries TRBV13 and TRBJ1-1; 9 bases line up with TRBD1. This CDR3 is 12 amino acids long. In germline, CDR1 is PRHDT, CDR2 FYEKMQ (reference sequence). Losses at the gene ends were 2 bases for V and 11 bases for J; bases not matched to a gene: 3. The CDR3 DNA sequence: TGTGCCAGCAGCTTACCACAGGGGGCGGCTTTCTTT. Translating gives CASSLPQGAAFF. The whole variable domain, remainder taken from reference TRBV13 and TRBJ1-1, is AAGVIQSPRHLIKEKRETATLKCYPIPRHDTVYWYQQGPGQDPQFLISFYEKMQSDKGSIPDRFSAQQFSDYHSELNMSSLELGDSALYFCASSLPQGAAFFGQGTRLTVV.

This rearrangement joins TRBV7-9 to TRBJ2-7; a possible D gene is TRBD1 (6 bases). In germline, CDR1 is SEHNR, CDR2 FQNEAQ (reference sequence). V lost 1 base to trimming and J lost 3 bases, with 10 bases between them. There are 14 residues in the CDR3. In DNA form, the CDR3 reads TGTGCCAGCAGCTTAGAAGGGGGAGTCTACGAGCAGTACTTC. Translation gives CASSLEGGVYEQYF.

The chain couples TRBV5-6 to TRBJ1-6, with D perhaps TRBD1 (5 bases). V lost 1 base and J lost 10, with 15 bases in between. Germline values: CDR1 SGHDT, CDR2 YYEEEE. The CDR3 consists of 15 residues. The CDR3 is CASSLNGASGSPLHF. The DNA for the CDR3 is TGTGCCAGCAGCTTGAATGGGGCAAGTGGATCACCCCTCCACTTT.

The chain recombines TRBV2 with TRBJ2-3, with D possibly being TRBD1 (6 bases). Germline V gene lookup returns CDR1 SNHLY and CDR2 FYNNEI. The CDR3 sequence is 16 residues long. Trimming stripped 6 bases from V and 0 bases from J, with 16 bases between. As DNA, the CDR3 is TGTGCCAGCAGCGAAAGGGGGACCTTTAGCACAGATACGCAGTATTTT. Translating gives CASSERGTFSTDTQYF.

The V and J genes are TRBV19 and TRBJ1-2; 10 bases are a match to TRBD1. Germline V gene lookup returns CDR1 LNHDA and CDR2 SQIVND (reference sequence). The CDR3 consists of 12 residues. V was pared by 8 bases and J by 7 bases, with 4 bases of the junction left unmatched. This CDR3 reads CASRDRGIGYTF. In DNA form, the CDR3 reads TGTGCCAGTCGGGACAGGGGTATTGGCTACACCTTC.

This chain uses TRBV2 with TRBJ2-5; tentatively, D is TRBD2 (6 bases). This CDR3 spans 15 amino acids. The V end lost 4 bases, the J end lost 1 base, and 13 bases lay between the germline ends. Germline assignment: CDR1 SNHLY and CDR2 FYNNEI. The CDR3 is CASSVQRASQETQYF. CDR3 coding DNA: TGTGCCAGCAGTGTCCAGCGGGCCTCCCAAGAGACCCAGTACTTC.

This chain joins TRBV7-9 and TRBJ1-2; a weak D match, TRBD1 (5 bases). In germline, CDR1 is SEHNR, CDR2 FQNEAQ (reference sequence). CDR3 size: 13 residues. The ends were cut back, 1 base at V and 4 bases at J, with 7 bases in the middle. The CDR3 protein is CASSLGGLYGYTF. CDR3 DNA sequence: TGTGCCAGCAGCTTAGGGGGCCTCTATGGCTACACCTTC.

This chain joins TRBV5-4 and TRBJ2-1, with 15 bases lining up with TRBD2. V lost 3 bases and J lost 10; bases outside the gene matches: 5. Per the germline V gene, CDR1 is SGHNT and CDR2 is YYREEE (reference sequence). The CDR3 covers 15 residues. CDR3 nucleotides: TGTGCCAGCAGCTGGACTAGCGGGGGGGCACAAGAGCAGTTCTTC. Amino acids: CASSWTSGGAQEQFF.

The gene calls are TRBV7-2 and TRBJ2-1; 13 bases line up with TRBD2. Germline CDR1 and CDR2: SGHTA and FQGNSA. V dropped 6 bases and J dropped 9; count of bases not matched to a gene: 5. The CDR3 spans 14 residues. CDR3 sequence: CASRRTSGGFEQFF. The CDR3 region has the DNA TGTGCCAGCAGGAGGACTAGCGGGGGCTTTGAGCAGTTCTTC.

Here the CDR3 reads CASSLKRGSSYNEQFF. CDR3 DNA: TGTGCCAGCAGCTTGAAGCGGGGGAGCTCCTACAATGAGCAGTTCTTC. The chain joins TRBV5-4 to TRBJ2-1; the match to TRBD2 covers 8 bases. The trim removed 1 base at V and 0 bases at J, leaving 3 bases unmatched. Germline assignment: CDR1 SGHNT and CDR2 YYREEE (reference sequence). CDR3 length equals 16 residues.